The 17 T cell receptor beta chains listed next were all sequenced from one sample in a study of control samples from healthy donors and cancer patients. Clones were sequenced by immunoSEQ multiplex PCR, and TCRdb holds only the in-frame ones, with some missing. The repertoire includes tens of thousands of clones, approximately 91% of them detected once, and approximately 40% sits in the top ten. Input material: PBMCs. The receptors were gathered from a middle-aged man with head and neck cancer.

The chain combines TRBV5-4 with TRBJ2-1, with 10 bases lining up with TRBD2. V was pared by 3 bases and J by 9 bases, with 9 bases of the junction left unmatched. The CDR3 is 15 residues long. Germline CDR1 SGHNT, CDR2 YYREEE (reference sequence). The DNA for the CDR3 is TGTGCCAGCAGCTCTGGGGGGACTAGCGACGGTGAGCAGTTCTTC. This gives the protein CASSSGGTSDGEQFF. The whole variable domain, filled in from reference TRBV5-4 and TRBJ2-1, reads ETGVTQSPTHLIKTRGQQVTLRCSSQSGHNTVSWYQQALGQGPQFIFQYYREEENGRGNFPPRFSGLQFPNYSSELNVNALELDDSALYLCASSSGGTSDGEQFFGPGTRLTVL.

With regard to this clone: At one of its ends the junction is not consistent with the germline gene, which may arise from a read error. The chain recombines TRBV7-7 with TRBJ2-1; tentatively, D is TRBD1 (6 bases). This CDR3 has 14 amino acids. Germline values: CDR1 SSHAT, CDR2 FNYEAQ (reference sequence). CDR3 sequence: CASSMPGQYNEQFF. Here the CDR3 DNA reads TGTGCTAGCAGCATGCCAGGACAGTACAATGAGCAGTTCTTC.

This clone was recorded a few times. The chain is built from TRBV6-1 and TRBJ1-5; the D is unclear. This CDR3 has 15 amino acids. Trimming cost V 0 bases and J 1 base, with 7 bases left between them. Germline assignment: CDR1 MNHNS and CDR2 SASEGT. The CDR3 nucleotides are TGTGCCAGCAGTGAAGCGCTAAACAGCAATCAGCCCCAGCATTTT. Amino acids: CASSEALNSNQPQHF.

The genes are TRBV28 and TRBJ1-2; 9 bases fit TRBD1. The junction had 6 bases not matched to a gene; V was cut back by 2 bases and J by 8 bases. The CDR3 totals 14 residues. Looked up from germline, CDR1 is MDHEN and CDR2 is SYDVKM. The CDR3, as DNA: TGTGCCAGCAGTTTAAACAGGGGGCATGAAGGCTACACCTTC. Residues: CASSLNRGHEGYTF.

The chain links TRBV28 to TRBJ2-2; 8 bases line up with TRBD1. There are 15 residues in the CDR3. Germline V CDR1 and CDR2: MDHEN, SYDVKM. The V and J ends lost 5 bases and 1 base, in that order; junction bases with no gene match: 3. CDR3 DNA sequence: TGTGCCAGCAGTAGGGGACAGGTGAACACCGGGGAGCTGTTTTTT. It yields the protein CASSRGQVNTGELFF.

The chain employs TRBV28 and TRBJ2-7; D is perhaps TRBD1 (6 bases). CDR3 size: 16 residues. Germline assignment: CDR1 MDHEN and CDR2 SYDVKM. V lost 2 bases, J lost 1 base, and 15 bases lay in between. This chain's CDR3 is CASSLRLWGRSYEQYF. The CDR3 bases are TGTGCCAGCAGTTTACGGCTTTGGGGGCGATCCTACGAGCAGTACTTC.

The chain recombines TRBV28 with TRBJ1-4; no clear D. The CDR3 runs to 13 residues. Trimming took 7 bases from V and 8 from J, leaving 14 bases between them. Germline CDR1 MDHEN, CDR2 SYDVKM. CDR3 nucleotides: TGTGCCAGCAAGGTCCTACGCCAAGAAAAACTGTTTTTT. This translates into CASKVLRQEKLFF.

This chain links TRBV7-2 with TRBJ2-2; no reliable D call. The V gene's germline CDR1 is SGHTA and CDR2 FQGNSA. The length of the CDR3 is 12 residues. V shed 5 bases and J shed 6 bases, with 7 bases lying between them. The CDR3 loop is CASSTTSGELFF. The CDR3, as DNA: TGTGCCAGCAGCACAACCTCCGGGGAGCTGTTTTTT.

This clone was found a few times. V and J are TRBV20-1 and TRBJ1-2; TRBD1 is a possible D gene (5 bases). This CDR3 is 16 amino acids long. The V gene's germline CDR1 is DFQATT and CDR2 SNEGSKA (reference sequence). V dropped 3 bases and J dropped 5 bases, with 22 bases sitting between them. The CDR3 is CSASGGGSGSGYGYTF. The CDR3 DNA is TGCAGTGCTAGTGGCGGGGGGTCAGGGAGTGGGTATGGCTACACCTTC.

The DNA for the CDR3 is TGTGCCAGTAGTAGCCCTCCTCAAGGAGGGGGGGGCATTCAGTACTTC. Translation gives CASSSPPQGGGGIQYF. The chain has TRBV19 and TRBJ2-4; D may be TRBD2 (7 bases). CDR1 LNHDA and CDR2 SQIVND come from the germline V gene (reference sequence). This CDR3 is 16 amino acids long. Deletions cut 4 bases from V and 9 bases from J, with 22 bases between.

The V call is TRBV11-3, the J call TRBJ2-1; the D gene is possibly TRBD2 (5 bases). Trimming removed 5 bases from V and 0 bases from J, with 20 bases in between. The CDR3 is 18 amino acids. Germline V gives CDR1 SGHNT, CDR2 YENEEA. The CDR3, as DNA: TGTGCCAGCAGCCACAACCTCATAGCGTCCAGCTCCTACAATGAGCAGTTCTTC. This gives the protein CASSHNLIASSSYNEQFF.

V is TRBV30 and J is TRBJ2-2; weak D call: TRBD1 (5 bases). This CDR3 has 15 residues. Germline assignment: CDR1 GTSNPN and CDR2 SVGIG (reference sequence). Deletions cut 6 bases from V and 2 bases from J, with 16 bases between. This CDR3 is CACPQPWGNTGELFF. CDR3 bases: TGTGCCTGCCCCCAACCCTGGGGCAACACCGGGGAGCTGTTTTTT.

The rearrangement links TRBV30 to TRBJ1-1, with D uncertain. The V end was cut by 4 bases, the J end by 5 bases, with 14 bases between. This CDR3 comprises 13 residues. The germline V gene has CDR1 GTSNPN and CDR2 SVGIG (reference sequence). CDR3 DNA: TGTGCCTGGAACCAAAGAAGTGGAACTGAAGCTTTCTTT. Its translation is CAWNQRSGTEAFF.

The V and J genes are TRBV10-2 and TRBJ2-2; 9 positions match TRBD1. The CDR3 covers 15 residues. Germline V gives CDR1 WSHSY, CDR2 SAAADI. With 4 bases clipped from V and 1 base from J, the junction kept 1 base outside the gene matches. CDR3 nucleotide sequence: TGCGCCAGCAGTGGGGACAGGGTGAACACCGGGGAGCTGTTTTTT. It specifies CASSGDRVNTGELFF.

The gene calls are TRBV11-2 and TRBJ1-2; D gene ambiguous. The V gene's germline CDR1 is SGHAT and CDR2 FQNNGV. Trimming pared 0 bases from V and 7 bases from J, leaving 9 bases between. The CDR3 runs 13 residues. The CDR3 DNA is TGTGCCAGCAGCTTAGAAAGTTCTGGTGGCTACACCTTC. Amino acid sequence: CASSLESSGGYTF.

The rearrangement uses TRBV7-2 and TRBJ1-2, with 10 bases identical to TRBD1. V lost 4 bases, J lost 8 bases, and 10 bases stayed unmatched. Germline V gene sequence: CDR1 SGHTA, CDR2 FQGNSA. This CDR3 is 15 amino acids long. This CDR3 reads CASSSQGQGTLGYTF. CDR3 bases: TGTGCCAGCAGCTCCCAGGGACAGGGGACGCTGGGCTACACCTTC.

V is TRBV19 and J is TRBJ2-6; possibly TRBD2 for D (7 bases). V was trimmed by 4 bases and J by 1 base, leaving 17 bases between them. CDR1 is LNHDA, CDR2 SQIVND, per germline (reference sequence). The CDR3 length is 18 residues. This CDR3 reads CASSTTTGGFSGANVLTF. The CDR3 nucleotides read TGTGCCAGTAGTACAACAACGGGGGGCTTTTCTGGGGCCAACGTCCTGACTTTC.